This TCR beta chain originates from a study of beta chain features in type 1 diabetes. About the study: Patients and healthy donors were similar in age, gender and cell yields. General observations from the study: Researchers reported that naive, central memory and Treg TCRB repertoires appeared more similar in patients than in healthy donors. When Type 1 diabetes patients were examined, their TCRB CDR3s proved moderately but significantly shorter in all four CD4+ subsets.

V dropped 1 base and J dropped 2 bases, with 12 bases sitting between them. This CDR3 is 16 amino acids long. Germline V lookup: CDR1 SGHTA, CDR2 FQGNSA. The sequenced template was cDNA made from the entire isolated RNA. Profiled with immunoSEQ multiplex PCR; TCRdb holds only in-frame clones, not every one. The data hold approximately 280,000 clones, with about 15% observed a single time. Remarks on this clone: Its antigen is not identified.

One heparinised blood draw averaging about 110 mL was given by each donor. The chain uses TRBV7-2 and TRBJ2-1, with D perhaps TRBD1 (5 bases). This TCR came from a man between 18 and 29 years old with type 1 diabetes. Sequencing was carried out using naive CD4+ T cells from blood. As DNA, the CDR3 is TGTGCCAGCAGCTTAGAGGGGCCTCTCACCTACAATGAGCAGTTCTTC. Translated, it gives CASSLEGPLTYNEQFF.